Listed below are T cell receptor beta chains from one sample, sequenced in a study of blood T cell repertoires in COVID-19. Data came from immunoSEQ multiplex PCR; TCRdb stores just in-frame clones and leaves some out. The data contain more than 300,000 clones, 87% of them singletons. Sequencing input: peripheral blood. The receptors stem from a woman aged 50 to 60 with COVID-19, enrolled during active disease. The CDR3 runs from the conserved cysteine through the conserved F or W. A D gene is named only where the DNA matches it firmly.

v_call	d_call	cdr3_length	j_call	cdr3_nt	cdr3_aa
TRBV5-5	.	16	TRBJ1-5	TGTGCCAGCAGCTTACACGGCACAGCTAGCAATCAGCCCCAGCATTTT	CASSLHGTASNQPQHF
TRBV3-1/TRBV3-2	.	15	TRBJ1-5	TGTGCCAGCAGCCGTGGGGCAGGGGGCAATCAGCCCCAGCATTTT	CASSRGAGGNQPQHF
TRBV7-2	TRBD1	14	TRBJ1-2	TGTGCCAGCAGGGCAGGGGGCGCTAACTATGGCTACACCTTC	CASRAGGANYGYTF
TRBV7-9	.	15	TRBJ2-7	TGTGCCAGCAGCTTAGCTGCGGGACCGGCCGACGAGCAGTACTTC	CASSLAAGPADEQYF
TRBV21-1	.	17	TRBJ2-7	TGTGCCAGCAGCAAAGCTGATGGGACAGGTAAATCATACGAGCAGTACTTC	CASSKADGTGKSYEQYF
TRBV25-1	.	12	TRBJ1-1	TGTGCCATTAGACAGGCCGCCACTGAAGCTTTCTTT	CAIRQAATEAFF
TRBV11-2	TRBD1	15	TRBJ1-5	TGTGCCAGCAGCTTAGGTGGACAGGGGAATCAGCCCCAGCATTTT	CASSLGGQGNQPQHF
TRBV9	.	14	TRBJ2-7	TGTGCCAGCAGCCCAACCGGGAGAATCAACGAGCAGTACTTC	CASSPTGRINEQYF
TRBV29-1	TRBD2	12	TRBJ2-7	TGCAGCGTTTTATCTAGCGGCTACGAGCAGTACTTC	CSVLSSGYEQYF
TRBV24-1	TRBD2	16	TRBJ2-3	TGTGCCACCAGTGATTCCATAGCGGGGGGACGGGATACGCAGTATTTT	CATSDSIAGGRDTQYF
TRBV9	TRBD2	18	TRBJ2-7	TGTGCCAGCAGCGTACCTCATCGAATGGCGGGAGGGCCTCACGAGCAGTACTTC	CASSVPHRMAGGPHEQYF
TRBV24-1	.	17	TRBJ2-5	TGTGCCACCAGTGATACAAGCCGGGCAGGGAAGGGGGAGACCCAGTACTTC	CATSDTSRAGKGETQYF
TRBV9	.	15	TRBJ1-1	TGTGCCAGCAGCGTAGCCGGGACACTCAACACTGAAGCTTTCTTT	CASSVAGTLNTEAFF
TRBV4-1	TRBD2	14	TRBJ2-1	TGCGCCAGCAGCCAAGGCAGGACTAGCAATGAGCAGTTCTTC	CASSQGRTSNEQFF